One sample yielded the 11 T cell receptor beta chains listed below, sequenced in a study of shared clonotypes between healthy human individuals (dated by TCRdb to 2020 to 2022). The library was produced with the immunoSEQ multiplex PCR assay. The source is immuneACCESS, and TCRdb retained only in-frame sequences with V and J called. Part of the clones is not carried over; for the studies checked, unresolved V genes explain less than half of this, and the remainder is unexplained. The sample contains about 1.1 million clones, more than 75% of them found a single time. The top ten clones comprise under 0.6% of the sample. Sequencing was carried out using memory CD4+ T cells from PBMCs. What the cell subset or site label conveys for this sample: CD45RA-negative fraction. The receptors shown here come from a man between 18 and 35 years old in good health. Some clones in this sample may be carry-over from other donors' samples.

This rearrangement joins TRBV9 to TRBJ1-2, with D possibly TRBD1 on 5 matching bases. V gave up 3 bases and J gave up 2 bases, with 11 bases separating them. From germline, CDR1 is SGDLS and CDR2 YYNGEE. The CDR3 is 14 residues long. CDR3 bases: TGTGCCAGCAGCGCCAGGGACGGGAACTATGGCTACACCTTC. It encodes CASSARDGNYGYTF.

V gene TRBV5-4 combines with J gene TRBJ2-7; TRBD2 matches 12 bases. Germline values: CDR1 SGHNT, CDR2 YYREEE (reference sequence). The CDR3 extends over 15 amino acids. The trim removed 0 bases at V and 7 bases at J, leaving 5 bases unmatched. This CDR3 reads CASSLASGRAGEQYF. CDR3 nucleotides: TGTGCCAGCAGCTTGGCTAGCGGGAGGGCCGGGGAGCAGTACTTC. The variable domain in full, completed from reference TRBV5-4 and TRBJ2-7, reads ETGVTQSPTHLIKTRGQQVTLRCSSQSGHNTVSWYQQALGQGPQFIFQYYREEENGRGNFPPRFSGLQFPNYSSELNVNALELDDSALYLCASSLASGRAGEQYFGPGTRLTVT.

The genes are TRBV5-1 and TRBJ2-5; the D is unclear. The CDR3 loop spans 13 amino acids. The germline V gene has CDR1 SGHRS and CDR2 YFSETQ. V lost 2 bases and J lost 3, with 8 bases in between. For the CDR3, the DNA is TGCGCCAGCAGCTTTGAACGAAAAGAGACCCAGTACTTC. It is translated as CASSFERKETQYF.

This clone has a single count. V usage is TRBV2 and J usage is TRBJ2-2; D uncertain. This CDR3 spans 16 amino acids. Germline CDR1 is SNHLY and CDR2 is FYNNEI. With 2 bases removed from V and 2 bases from J, the gap between germline ends came to 12 bases. The CDR3 spells CASSEYAVSNTGELFF. The CDR3 DNA follows: TGTGCCAGCAGTGAATATGCAGTTTCAAACACCGGGGAGCTGTTTTTT.

This clone appeared a few times. This rearrangement joins TRBV2 to TRBJ1-4; weak D call: TRBD1 (6 bases). Germline CDR1 SNHLY, CDR2 FYNNEI. Between the trimmed V and J ends, which lost 11 bases and 2 bases, there was a span of 15 bases. The CDR3 spans 14 residues. This chain's CDR3 is CASGGRTTNEKLFF. The CDR3 DNA sequence: TGTGCCTCCGGGGGCAGGACCACTAATGAAAAACTGTTTTTT.

The V and J genes are TRBV5-8 and TRBJ1-1, with D unclear. The germline V gene has CDR1 SGHTS and CDR2 YDEGEE. The V end was cut by 6 bases, the J end by 10 bases, with 16 bases between. The CDR3 totals 12 residues. This chain's CDR3 is CASTKAGSGAFF. The CDR3, as DNA: TGTGCCAGCACCAAGGCCGGTAGTGGAGCTTTCTTT.

The V call is TRBV5-1, the J call TRBJ2-1; D gene ambiguous. Germline values: CDR1 SGHRS, CDR2 YFSETQ. Trimming removed 4 bases from V and 6 bases from J, with 17 bases in between. This CDR3 is built from 15 residues. CDR3 nucleotides: TGCGCCAGCAGCCTGAATCTCGGCGGCAGCAATGAGCAGTTCTTC. This encodes CASSLNLGGSNEQFF.

Ten or more counts support this clone. This chain connects TRBV7-6 to TRBJ1-5; 7 positions agree with TRBD1. The J segment lost 5 bases and the V segment lost 4 bases, leaving 2 bases of the junction unmatched. Germline V gene data show CDR1 as SGHVS and CDR2 as FNYEAQ. This CDR3 contains 13 residues. CDR3 region: CASSWDRDQPQHF. Written as DNA, the CDR3 is TGTGCCAGCAGCTGGGACAGAGATCAGCCCCAGCATTTT.

The V and J genes are TRBV5-1 and TRBJ2-5, with a possible D match to TRBD1 (6 bases). Germline CDR1 reads SGHRS; CDR2 reads YFSETQ. This CDR3 region has 14 residues. V was cut by 4 bases and J by 4 bases, with 14 bases left in between. The CDR3 nucleotides are TGCGCCAGCAGCGGTGGACAGTGGCGAGAGACCCAGTACTTC. This gives the protein CASSGGQWRETQYF.

Note on this clone: Within the sample, other DNA sequences also encode this same CDR3. This chain links TRBV2 with TRBJ2-3; no clear D. The CDR3 has 12 residues. CDR1 and CDR2 from the germline V gene are SNHLY and FYNNEI. The chain's CDR3 is CASSEATDTQYF. The CDR3 region has the DNA TGTGCGAGCTCCGAGGCCACAGATACGCAGTATTTT. The whole variable domain, remainder taken from reference TRBV2 and TRBJ2-3, is EPEVTQTPSHQVTQMGQEVILRCVPISNHLYFYWYRQILGQKVEFLVSFYNNEISEKSEIFDDQFSVERPDGSNFTLKIRSTKLEDSAMYFCASSEATDTQYFGPGTRLTVL.

The chain is built from TRBV7-6 and TRBJ1-5, with D perhaps matching TRBD1 (6 bases). Germline-derived CDR1 and CDR2 are SGHVS and FNYEAQ. The CDR3 totals 13 residues. V was pared by 2 bases and J by 8 bases, with 10 bases between. The CDR3 is CASSLRGVEPQHF. CDR3 nucleotides: TGTGCCAGCAGCTTAAGGGGGGTCGAGCCCCAGCATTTT.